These T cell receptor beta chains were read from a single sample in a study of T cells after yellow fever vaccination. TCRdb fed the 5' RACE reads into MiXCR, producing one record per CDR3 protein. The sample has just under 600,000 distinct CDR3 sequences, roughly 14% seen once. The input for sequencing was PBMCs, taken on the day of the yellow fever booster vaccination. The source is a man younger than 45 who received the YFV17D yellow fever vaccine. Each CDR3 is given with its conserved first and last residue. D genes are given only for firm matches. Clone size is not always given. Where it is, it says once, few, many or a class for expanded clones.

abundance	d_gene	j_gene	len	v_gene	CDR3nt	CDR3aa
NA	TRBD2	TRBJ2-4	15	TRBV6-2/TRBV6-3	TGTGCCAGCAGGAATAGCGGGGCGGCCAAAAACATTCAGTACTTC	CASRNSGAAKNIQYF
many	TRBD1	TRBJ2-3	13	TRBV4-3	TGCGCCAGCAGCAAGGGACAGACAGATACGCAGTATTTT	CASSKGQTDTQYF
many	TRBD2	TRBJ2-1	13	TRBV5-1	TGCGCCAGCAGCCCGGGGGGCTACAATGAGCAGTTCTTC	CASSPGGYNEQFF
NA	NA	TRBJ2-7	15	TRBV27	TGTGCCAGCAGTCTCCGGGACACCTTAACCTACGAGCAGTACTTC	CASSLRDTLTYEQYF
few	NA	TRBJ2-1	13	TRBV27	TGTGCCAGCAGTTTCACAGGTTTGGCTGAGCAGTTCTTC	CASSFTGLAEQFF
few	TRBD1	TRBJ1-3	15	TRBV12-5	TGTGCTAGTGGTTTGGTCTTGACAGGGACGGACACCATATATTTT	CASGLVLTGTDTIYF
few	NA	TRBJ1-2	15	TRBV19	TGTGCCAGTAGTATGGGGACGGTGGACGCAACCGGCTACACCTTC	CASSMGTVDATGYTF
few	TRBD2	TRBJ2-1	16	TRBV15	TGTGCCACCAGCAGAGGCCTAGCGGGAGGGAACAATGAGCAGTTCTTC	CATSRGLAGGNNEQFF
NA	TRBD1	TRBJ1-6	14	TRBV29-1	TGCAGCGTTGATCAGGGGGAAGATAATTCACCCCTCCACTTT	CSVDQGEDNSPLHF
few	TRBD2	TRBJ2-1	14	TRBV7-2	TGTGCCAGCACGGCGGGCGGGAGTCGGAATGAGCAGTTCTTC	CASTAGGSRNEQFF
NA	NA	TRBJ2-4	17	TRBV5-1	TGCGCCAGCAGCCGCCTTCCCCGCGGGACGGTCAAAAACATTCAGTACTTC	CASSRLPRGTVKNIQYF
NA	NA	TRBJ1-5	14	TRBV6-2/TRBV6-3	TGTGCCAGCACCACGACCGGGGGCAGGCAGCCCCAGCATTTT	CASTTTGGRQPQHF
NA	NA	TRBJ2-1	13	TRBV25-1	TGTGCCAGCAGTGAACAGGGGAGGTATGAGCAGTTCTTC	CASSEQGRYEQFF
few	TRBD2	TRBJ2-3	15	TRBV6-1	TGTGCCAGCAGCAACGCTGGGACTAGCGGAGATACGCAGTATTTT	CASSNAGTSGDTQYF
few	TRBD2	TRBJ2-1	17	TRBV7-2	TGTGCCAGCAGCTTAGTTTCTGTCAGCGGGACCGGCAATGAGCAGTTCTTC	CASSLVSVSGTGNEQFF
NA	TRBD1	TRBJ2-5	17	TRBV6-5	TGTGCCAGCAGTTACACCCGGACAGGGGGCCACCAAGAGACCCAGTACTTC	CASSYTRTGGHQETQYF
few	NA	TRBJ1-1	15	TRBV7-9	TGTGCCAGCAGCCACAAGGGAGATAGAAACACTGAAGCTTTCTTT	CASSHKGDRNTEAFF
NA	TRBD2	TRBJ2-1	11	TRBV20-1	TGCAGTGCTAGAACTAGCGGCTGGCAGTTCTTC	CSARTSGWQFF
NA	NA	TRBJ2-7	16	TRBV7-9	TGTGCCAGCAGCATCCCTCTCGCCAGGAAAACCTACGAGCAGTACTTC	CASSIPLARKTYEQYF
few	TRBD2	TRBJ2-5	15	TRBV20-1	TGCAGTGTTCAGAGAGCTAGCGGGTTCCAAGAGACCCAGTACTTC	CSVQRASGFQETQYF
few	NA	TRBJ2-7	14	TRBV7-9	TGTGCCAGCAGCTCCCCCGGGGAACCCTACGAGCAGTACTTC	CASSSPGEPYEQYF
few	NA	TRBJ2-3	13	TRBV24-1	TGTGCCACCAGTGTCCCAGGGAAGCTTACGCAGTATTTT	CATSVPGKLTQYF
NA	NA	TRBJ2-3	15	TRBV4-3	TGCGCCAGCAGCCAAGAAAAGAGGAGTCCAGATACGCAGTATTTT	CASSQEKRSPDTQYF
few	NA	TRBJ2-1	14	TRBV12-5	TGTGCTAGTGGTTTGCCGGACCGGGCCCTTGAGCAGTTCTTC	CASGLPDRALEQFF
NA	TRBD2	TRBJ2-2	13	TRBV20-1	TGCAGTGCTAGAGCCGGGGGGGCCGGGGAGCTGTTTTTT	CSARAGGAGELFF
NA	NA	TRBJ1-5	15	TRBV6-5	TGTGCCAGCAGTTACTTACCAGGGGGCAATCAGCCCCAGCATTTT	CASSYLPGGNQPQHF
once	NA	TRBJ2-7	11	TRBV10-3	TGTGCCATCAGCCGCGAAGGCGAGCAGTACTTC	CAISREGEQYF
few	TRBD1	TRBJ2-7	14	TRBV20-1	TGCAGTGCTACCACCGGGACAGCCAATTCCGAGCAGTACTTC	CSATTGTANSEQYF
NA	TRBD1	TRBJ2-1	13	TRBV6-4	TGTGCCAGCAGTGAGCTGGCAGGGGGTGAGCAGTTCTTC	CASSELAGGEQFF
NA	NA	TRBJ2-3	17	TRBV4-3	TGCGCCAGCAGCCAAGATCCCTGGGGAGCAAGCACAGATACGCAGTATTTT	CASSQDPWGASTDTQYF
few	NA	TRBJ2-6	13	TRBV6-6	TGTGCCAGCAAGGGCCCCGGGGCCAACGTCCTGACTTTC	CASKGPGANVLTF
few	NA	TRBJ2-3	12	TRBV5-1	TGCGCCAGCAGCTCGACTAAGGATACGCAGTATTTT	CASSSTKDTQYF
few	TRBD2	TRBJ2-5	15	TRBV7-9	TGTGCCAGCAGCGCGGGACTAGCGGGACAAGAGACCCAGTACTTC	CASSAGLAGQETQYF
few	TRBD1	TRBJ2-3	17	TRBV9	TGTGCCAGCAGCGGCGGGGGACAGGGGGTTCTCACAGATACGCAGTATTTT	CASSGGGQGVLTDTQYF
NA	TRBD2	TRBJ2-1	16	TRBV6-5	TGTGCCAGCAGTTCGACTAGCGTTGTTTCCTACAATGAGCAGTTCTTC	CASSSTSVVSYNEQFF
NA	NA	TRBJ2-5	11	TRBV20-1	TGCAGTGCTGACAGTGCGGAGACCCAGTACTTC	CSADSAETQYF
many	NA	TRBJ2-2	13	TRBV28	TGTGCCAGCCGGACAGAGTACACCGGGGAGCTGTTTTTT	CASRTEYTGELFF
few	NA	TRBJ2-7	14	TRBV10-3	TGTGCCATCAGCGACCCGACGGCCTCCTACGAGCAGTACTTC	CAISDPTASYEQYF
few	NA	TRBJ2-3	14	TRBV12-3/TRBV12-4	TGTGCCAGCAGTTTAGCCCTAGAACCCGATACGCAGTATTTT	CASSLALEPDTQYF
NA	TRBD2	TRBJ2-3	16	TRBV7-2	TGTGCCAGCAGCTCTTGGACTAGCGGGTTCACAGATACGCAGTATTTT	CASSSWTSGFTDTQYF
NA	NA	TRBJ2-1	18	TRBV20-1	TGCAGTGCCACGGGACATCTCCGAAAATCATACTCCTACAATGAGCAGTTCTTC	CSATGHLRKSYSYNEQFF
NA	TRBD1	TRBJ1-4	14	TRBV6-5	TGTGCCAGCAGTCACAGGGGTACGGGGGAAAAACTGTTTTTT	CASSHRGTGEKLFF
few	NA	TRBJ2-7	14	TRBV28	TGTGCCAGTCCCCCGGCAGGGGAATGGCACGAGCAGTACTTC	CASPPAGEWHEQYF
few	TRBD1	TRBJ2-7	14	TRBV29-1	TGCAGCGTTCGACAGGGGGGGAACTCCTACGAGCAGTACTTC	CSVRQGGNSYEQYF
many	NA	TRBJ2-5	13	TRBV7-2	TGTGCCAGCGCCCAGGATAGGGTAGAGACCCAGTACTTC	CASAQDRVETQYF
NA	TRBD2	TRBJ2-2	16	TRBV30	TGTGCCTGCCTAAGCGGGGAATCTCCCATTCCCGGGGAGCTGTTTTTT	CACLSGESPIPGELFF
NA	NA	TRBJ1-2	13	TRBV30	TGTGCCTGGAACCAGGGCCTTAACTATGGCTACACCTTC	CAWNQGLNYGYTF
NA	NA	TRBJ2-3	14	TRBV29-1	TGCAGCGTTGAAGGGCAACGCCTCGGAGATACGCAGTATTTT	CSVEGQRLGDTQYF
once	TRBD2	TRBJ2-2	18	TRBV5-1	TGCGCCAGCAGCTTGTGGGGGCTAGCGGGAGAGTACACCGGGGAGCTGTTTTTT	CASSLWGLAGEYTGELFF
NA	TRBD1	TRBJ2-7	14	TRBV20-1	TGCAGTGCCGAAACAGGGGGCCTGTCCTACGAGCAGTACTTC	CSAETGGLSYEQYF
many	TRBD2	TRBJ2-7	15	TRBV7-6	TGTGCCAGCAGCAGGGAGACTAGCGGGAGGTACGAGCAGTACTTC	CASSRETSGRYEQYF
few	NA	TRBJ1-1	14	TRBV7-2	TGTGCCAGCAGCCCGCGGTGGGGCGTCACTGAAGCTTTCTTT	CASSPRWGVTEAFF
few	NA	TRBJ2-3	15	TRBV9	TGTGCCAGCAGCCTCGGGTCGGGCCGACTAGATACGCAGTATTTT	CASSLGSGRLDTQYF
many	NA	TRBJ2-7	13	TRBV27	TGTGCCAGCAGTTTATTAGCCGGACACGAGCAGTACTTC	CASSLLAGHEQYF
many	TRBD1	TRBJ2-2	16	TRBV20-1	TGCAGTGCTAGAGATGACTGGGACAGGGGCACCGGGGAGCTGTTTTTT	CSARDDWDRGTGELFF